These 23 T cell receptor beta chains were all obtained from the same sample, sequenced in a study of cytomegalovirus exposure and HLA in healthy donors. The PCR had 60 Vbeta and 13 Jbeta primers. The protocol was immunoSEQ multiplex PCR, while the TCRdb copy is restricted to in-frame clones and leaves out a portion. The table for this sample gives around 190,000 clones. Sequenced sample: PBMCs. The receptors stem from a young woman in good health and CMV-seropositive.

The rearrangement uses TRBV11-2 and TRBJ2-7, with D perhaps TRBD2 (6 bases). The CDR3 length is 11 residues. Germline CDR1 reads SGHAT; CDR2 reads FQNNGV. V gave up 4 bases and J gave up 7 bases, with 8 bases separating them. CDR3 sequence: CASSWAGEQYF. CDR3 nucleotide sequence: TGTGCCAGCAGCTGGGCGGGGGAGCAGTACTTC.

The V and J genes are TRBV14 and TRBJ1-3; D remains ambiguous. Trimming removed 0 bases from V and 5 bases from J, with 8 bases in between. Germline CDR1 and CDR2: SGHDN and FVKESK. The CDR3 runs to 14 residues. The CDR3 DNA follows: TGTGCCAGCAGCCAAGAACGATCTAGAAACACCATATATTTT. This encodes CASSQERSRNTIYF.

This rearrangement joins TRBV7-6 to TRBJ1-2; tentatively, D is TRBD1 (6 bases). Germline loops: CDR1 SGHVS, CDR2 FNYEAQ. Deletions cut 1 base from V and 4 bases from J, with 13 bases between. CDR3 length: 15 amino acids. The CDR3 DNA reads TGTGCCAGCAGCTTAGTCCTGGGGGCGGCCTATGGCTACACCTTC. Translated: CASSLVLGAAYGYTF. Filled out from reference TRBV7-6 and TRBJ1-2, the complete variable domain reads GAGVSQSPRYKVTKRGQDVALRCDPISGHVSLYWYRQALGQGPEFLTYFNYEAQQDKSGLPNDRFSAERPEGSISTLTIQRTEQRDSAMYRCASSLVLGAAYGYTFGSGTRLTVV.

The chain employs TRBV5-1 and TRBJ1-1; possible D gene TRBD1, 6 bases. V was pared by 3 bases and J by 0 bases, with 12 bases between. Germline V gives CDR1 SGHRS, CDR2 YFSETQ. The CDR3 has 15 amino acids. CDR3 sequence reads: CASSYHQGMNTEAFF. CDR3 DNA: TGCGCCAGCAGCTACCATCAGGGGATGAACACTGAAGCTTTCTTT. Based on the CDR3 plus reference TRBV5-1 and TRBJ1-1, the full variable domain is KAGVTQTPRYLIKTRGQQVTLSCSPISGHRSVSWYQQTPGQGLQFLFEYFSETQRNKGNFPGRFSGRQFSNSRSEMNVSTLELGDSALYLCASSYHQGMNTEAFFGQGTRLTVV.

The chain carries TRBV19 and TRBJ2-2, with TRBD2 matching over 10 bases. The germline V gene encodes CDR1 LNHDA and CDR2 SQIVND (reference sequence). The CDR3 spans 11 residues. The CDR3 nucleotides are TGTGTAGCGGGGGGATCCGGGGAGCTGTTTTTT. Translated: CVAGGSGELFF.

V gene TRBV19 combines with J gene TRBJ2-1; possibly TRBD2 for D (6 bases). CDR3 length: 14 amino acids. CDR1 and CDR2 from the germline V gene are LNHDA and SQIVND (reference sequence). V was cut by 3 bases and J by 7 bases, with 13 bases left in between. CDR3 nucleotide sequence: TGTGCCAGTAGTATTGGGGGGAGTTTAAATGAGCAGTTCTTC. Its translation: CASSIGGSLNEQFF.

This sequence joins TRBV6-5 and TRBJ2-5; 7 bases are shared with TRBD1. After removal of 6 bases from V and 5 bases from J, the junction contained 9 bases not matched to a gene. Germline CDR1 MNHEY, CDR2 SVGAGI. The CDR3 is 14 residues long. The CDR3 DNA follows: TGTGCCAGCAGCGTCGACAGGGTCAGGGAGACCCAGTACTTC. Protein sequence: CASSVDRVRETQYF.

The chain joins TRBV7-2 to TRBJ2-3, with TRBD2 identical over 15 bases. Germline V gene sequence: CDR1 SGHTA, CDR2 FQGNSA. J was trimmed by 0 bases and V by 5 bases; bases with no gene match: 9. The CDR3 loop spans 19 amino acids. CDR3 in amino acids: CASSPGLAGGPSSTDTQYF. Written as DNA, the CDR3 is TGTGCCAGCAGCCCTGGACTAGCGGGAGGGCCGTCTAGCACAGATACGCAGTATTTT.

The CDR3: CASRTTGKGYGYTF. CDR3 DNA sequence: TGTGCCAGTAGAACGACAGGGAAGGGCTATGGCTACACCTTC. V is TRBV19 and J is TRBJ1-2; the match to TRBD1 covers 7 bases. CDR1 and CDR2 from the germline V gene are LNHDA and SQIVND (reference sequence). The CDR3 is 14 amino acids. J was trimmed by 4 bases and V by 6 bases; bases with no gene match: 8.

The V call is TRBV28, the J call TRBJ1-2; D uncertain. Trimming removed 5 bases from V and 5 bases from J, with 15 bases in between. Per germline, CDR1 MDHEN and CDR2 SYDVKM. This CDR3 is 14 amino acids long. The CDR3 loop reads CASSGIRTSYGYTF. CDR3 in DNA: TGTGCCAGCAGTGGGATACGGACTTCTTATGGCTACACCTTC.

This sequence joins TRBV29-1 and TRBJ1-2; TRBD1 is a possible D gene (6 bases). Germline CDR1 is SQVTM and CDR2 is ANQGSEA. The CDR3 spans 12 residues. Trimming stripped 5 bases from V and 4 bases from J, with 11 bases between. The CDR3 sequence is CSVLPDSYGYTF. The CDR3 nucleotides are TGCAGCGTTTTACCGGACAGCTATGGCTACACCTTC.

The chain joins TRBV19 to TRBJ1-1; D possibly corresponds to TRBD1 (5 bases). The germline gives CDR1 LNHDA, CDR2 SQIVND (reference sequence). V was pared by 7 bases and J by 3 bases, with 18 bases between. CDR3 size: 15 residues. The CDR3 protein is CASTLVWQGDTEAFF. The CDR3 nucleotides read TGTGCCAGTACCCTTGTTTGGCAGGGCGACACTGAAGCTTTCTTT.

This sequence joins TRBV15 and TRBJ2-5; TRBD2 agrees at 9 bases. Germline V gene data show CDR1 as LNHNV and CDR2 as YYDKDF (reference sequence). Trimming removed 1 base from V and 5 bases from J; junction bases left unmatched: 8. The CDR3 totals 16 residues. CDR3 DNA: TGTGCCACCAGCAGAGGGATTAGCGGGGGAGGGGAGACCCAGTACTTC. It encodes CATSRGISGGGETQYF.

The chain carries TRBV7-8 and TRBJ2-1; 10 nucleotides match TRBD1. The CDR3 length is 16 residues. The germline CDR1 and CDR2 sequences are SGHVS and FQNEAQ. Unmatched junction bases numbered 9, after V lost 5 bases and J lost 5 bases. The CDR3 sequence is CASSKPPGQGNNEQFF. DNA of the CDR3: TGTGCCAGCAGCAAACCGCCGGGACAGGGGAACAATGAGCAGTTCTTC.

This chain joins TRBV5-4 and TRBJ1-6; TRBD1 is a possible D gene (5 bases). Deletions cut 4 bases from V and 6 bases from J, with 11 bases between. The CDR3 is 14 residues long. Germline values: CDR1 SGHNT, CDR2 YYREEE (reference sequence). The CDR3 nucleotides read TGTGCCAGCAGCCTACGACAGATTAATTCACCCCTCCACTTT. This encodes CASSLRQINSPLHF.

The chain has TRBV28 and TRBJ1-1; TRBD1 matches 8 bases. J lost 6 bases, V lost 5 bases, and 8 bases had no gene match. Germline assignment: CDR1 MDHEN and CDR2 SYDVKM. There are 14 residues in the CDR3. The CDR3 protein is CASSLQGALAEAFF. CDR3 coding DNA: TGTGCCAGCAGTCTGCAGGGGGCCCTCGCTGAAGCTTTCTTT.

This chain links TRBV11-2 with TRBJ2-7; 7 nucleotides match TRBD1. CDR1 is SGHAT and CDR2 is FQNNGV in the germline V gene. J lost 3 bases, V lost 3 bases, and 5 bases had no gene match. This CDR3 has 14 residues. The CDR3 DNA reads TGTGCCAGCAGCTTGGGTGACAGGGTCTACGAGCAGTACTTC. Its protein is CASSLGDRVYEQYF.

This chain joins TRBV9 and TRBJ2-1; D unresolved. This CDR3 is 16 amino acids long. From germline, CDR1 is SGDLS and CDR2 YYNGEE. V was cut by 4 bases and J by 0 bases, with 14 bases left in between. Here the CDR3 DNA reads TGTGCCAGCAGCTTCGATACTACTCCCTCCTACAATGAGCAGTTCTTC. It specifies CASSFDTTPSYNEQFF.

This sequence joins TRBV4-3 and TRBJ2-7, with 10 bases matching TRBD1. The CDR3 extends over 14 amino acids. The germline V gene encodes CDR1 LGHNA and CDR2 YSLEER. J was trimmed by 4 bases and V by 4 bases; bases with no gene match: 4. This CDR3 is CASSPDRGRYEQYF. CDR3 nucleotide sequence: TGCGCCAGCAGCCCCGACAGGGGGCGGTACGAGCAGTACTTC.

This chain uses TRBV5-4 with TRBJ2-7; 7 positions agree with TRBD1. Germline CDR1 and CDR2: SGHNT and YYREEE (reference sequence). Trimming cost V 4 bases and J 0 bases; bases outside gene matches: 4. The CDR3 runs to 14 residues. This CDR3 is CASSLRDSSYEQYF. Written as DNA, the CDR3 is TGTGCCAGCAGCCTCCGGGACAGCTCCTACGAGCAGTACTTC.

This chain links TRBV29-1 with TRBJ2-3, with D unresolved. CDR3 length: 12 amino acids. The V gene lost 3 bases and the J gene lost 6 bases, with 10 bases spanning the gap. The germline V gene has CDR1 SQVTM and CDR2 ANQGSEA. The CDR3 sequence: CSVDLTEDTQYF. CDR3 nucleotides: TGCAGCGTTGATCTAACGGAGGATACGCAGTATTTT.

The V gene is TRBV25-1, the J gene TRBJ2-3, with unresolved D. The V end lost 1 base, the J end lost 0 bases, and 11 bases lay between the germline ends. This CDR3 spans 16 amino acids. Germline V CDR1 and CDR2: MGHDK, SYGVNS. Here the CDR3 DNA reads TGTGCCAGCAGTGAATTCTCCGCGGTGAGCACAGATACGCAGTATTTT. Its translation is CASSEFSAVSTDTQYF.

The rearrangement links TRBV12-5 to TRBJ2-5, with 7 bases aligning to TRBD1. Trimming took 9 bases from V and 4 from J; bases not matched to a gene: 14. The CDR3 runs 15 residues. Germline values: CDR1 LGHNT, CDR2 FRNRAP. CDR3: CASLAQGETGETQYF. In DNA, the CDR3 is TGTGCTAGCTTGGCCCAGGGGGAGACCGGAGAGACCCAGTACTTC.